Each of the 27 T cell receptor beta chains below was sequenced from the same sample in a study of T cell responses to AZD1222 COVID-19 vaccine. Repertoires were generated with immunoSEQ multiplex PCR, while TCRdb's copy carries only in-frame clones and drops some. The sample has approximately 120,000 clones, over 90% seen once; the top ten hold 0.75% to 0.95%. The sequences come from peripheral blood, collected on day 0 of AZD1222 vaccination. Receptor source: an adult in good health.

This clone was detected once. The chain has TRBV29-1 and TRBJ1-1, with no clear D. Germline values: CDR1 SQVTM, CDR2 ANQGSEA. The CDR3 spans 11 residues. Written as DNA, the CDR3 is TGCAGTGGTGGTCGGGCAGGCGCGACTTTCTTT. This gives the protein CSGGRAGATFF.

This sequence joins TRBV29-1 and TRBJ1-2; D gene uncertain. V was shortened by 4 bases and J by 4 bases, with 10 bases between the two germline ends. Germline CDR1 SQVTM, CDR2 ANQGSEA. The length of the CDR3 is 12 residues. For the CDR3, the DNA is TGCAGCGTTGTAACGGGAACCTATGGCTACACCTTC. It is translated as CSVVTGTYGYTF.

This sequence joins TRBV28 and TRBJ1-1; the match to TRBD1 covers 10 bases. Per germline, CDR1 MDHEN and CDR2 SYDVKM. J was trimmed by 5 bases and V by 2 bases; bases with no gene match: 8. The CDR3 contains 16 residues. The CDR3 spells CASSLGAGQGGTEAFF. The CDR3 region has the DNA TGTGCCAGCAGTTTAGGGGCCGGACAGGGGGGAACTGAAGCTTTCTTT.

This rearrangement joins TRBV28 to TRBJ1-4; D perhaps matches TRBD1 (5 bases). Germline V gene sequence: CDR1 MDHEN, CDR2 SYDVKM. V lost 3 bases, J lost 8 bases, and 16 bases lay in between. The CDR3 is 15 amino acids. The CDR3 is CASSFYQGGGEKLFF. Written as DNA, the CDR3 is TGTGCCAGCAGTTTTTACCAGGGCGGAGGAGAAAAACTGTTTTTT.

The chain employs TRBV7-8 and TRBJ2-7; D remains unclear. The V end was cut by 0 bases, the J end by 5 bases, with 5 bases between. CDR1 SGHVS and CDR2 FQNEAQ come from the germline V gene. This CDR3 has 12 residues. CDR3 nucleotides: TGTGCCAGCAGCTTAGCGTTCGACGAGCAGTACTTC. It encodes CASSLAFDEQYF.

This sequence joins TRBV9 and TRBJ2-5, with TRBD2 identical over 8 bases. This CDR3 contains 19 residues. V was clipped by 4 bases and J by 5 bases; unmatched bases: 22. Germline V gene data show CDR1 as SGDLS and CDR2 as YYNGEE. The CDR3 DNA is TGTGCCAGCAGCTCCCCCCGGGGGGGCGGCCTGACAATAGTGGAGACCCAGTACTTC. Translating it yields CASSSPRGGGLTIVETQYF.

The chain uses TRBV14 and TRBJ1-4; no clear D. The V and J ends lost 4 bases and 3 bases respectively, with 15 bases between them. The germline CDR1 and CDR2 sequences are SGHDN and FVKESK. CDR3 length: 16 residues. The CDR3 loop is CASSRRAYHPNEKLFF. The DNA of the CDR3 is TGTGCCAGCAGCCGTAGAGCTTACCACCCTAATGAAAAACTGTTTTTT.

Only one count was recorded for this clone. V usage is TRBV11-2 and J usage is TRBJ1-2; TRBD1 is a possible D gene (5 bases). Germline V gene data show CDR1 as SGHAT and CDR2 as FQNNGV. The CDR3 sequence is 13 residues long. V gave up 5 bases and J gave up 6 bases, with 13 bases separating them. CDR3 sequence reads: CASSLQEPDGYTF. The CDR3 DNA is TGTGCCAGCAGCCTACAGGAGCCAGATGGCTACACCTTC.

In DNA form, the CDR3 reads TGTGCCATCAGTGACCCCGGGTCGAACTACGAGCAGTACTTC. Amino acid sequence: CAISDPGSNYEQYF. The V gene is TRBV10-3, the J gene TRBJ2-7; D unresolved. Germline CDR1 is ENHRY and CDR2 is SYGVKD. Trimming cost V 3 bases and J 3 bases, with 12 bases left between them. CDR3 size: 14 residues.

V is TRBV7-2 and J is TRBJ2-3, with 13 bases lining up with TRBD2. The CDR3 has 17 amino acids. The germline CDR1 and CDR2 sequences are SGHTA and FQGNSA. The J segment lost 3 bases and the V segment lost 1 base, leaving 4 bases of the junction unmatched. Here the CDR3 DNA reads TGTGCCAGCAGCTTAGAACTAGCGGGGGGGCAGACAGATACGCAGTATTTT. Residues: CASSLELAGGQTDTQYF.

The CDR3 coding sequence is TGTGCCAGCAGCGTAGAGGGGGCTGGGGCGGATACGCAGTATTTT. This codes for CASSVEGAGADTQYF. The V and J genes are TRBV9 and TRBJ2-3; 7 positions match TRBD1. After removal of 0 bases from V and 6 bases from J, the junction contained 7 bases not matched to a gene. This CDR3 contains 15 residues. In germline, CDR1 is SGDLS, CDR2 YYNGEE.

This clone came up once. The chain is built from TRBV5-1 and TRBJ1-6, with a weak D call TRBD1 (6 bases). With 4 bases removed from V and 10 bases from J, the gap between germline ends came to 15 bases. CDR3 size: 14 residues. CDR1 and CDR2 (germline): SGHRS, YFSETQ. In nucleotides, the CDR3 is TGCGCCAGCAGCCGGGGGCAGAATCCGTCACCCCTCCACTTT. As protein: CASSRGQNPSPLHF. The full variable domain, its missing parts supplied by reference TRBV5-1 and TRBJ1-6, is KAGVTQTPRYLIKTRGQQVTLSCSPISGHRSVSWYQQTPGQGLQFLFEYFSETQRNKGNFPGRFSGRQFSNSRSEMNVSTLELGDSALYLCASSRGQNPSPLHFGNGTRLTVT.

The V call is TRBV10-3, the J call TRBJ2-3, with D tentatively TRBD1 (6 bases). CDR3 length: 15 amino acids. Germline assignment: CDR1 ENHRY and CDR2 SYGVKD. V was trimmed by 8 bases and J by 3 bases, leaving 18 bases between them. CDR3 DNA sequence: TGTGCCATCGGAGCGACAGGTGTGGGGACAGATACGCAGTATTTT. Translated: CAIGATGVGTDTQYF.

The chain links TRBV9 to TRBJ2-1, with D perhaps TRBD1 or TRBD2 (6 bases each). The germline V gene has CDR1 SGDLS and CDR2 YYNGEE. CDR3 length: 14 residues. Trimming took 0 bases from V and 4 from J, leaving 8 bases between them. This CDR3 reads CASSVAGAYNEQFF. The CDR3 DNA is TGTGCCAGCAGCGTAGCGGGGGCTTACAATGAGCAGTTCTTC.

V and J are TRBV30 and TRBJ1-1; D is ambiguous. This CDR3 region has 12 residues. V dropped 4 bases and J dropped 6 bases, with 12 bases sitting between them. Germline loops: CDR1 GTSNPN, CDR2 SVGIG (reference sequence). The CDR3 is CAWTEDPSEAFF. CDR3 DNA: TGTGCCTGGACCGAGGACCCCTCTGAAGCTTTCTTT.

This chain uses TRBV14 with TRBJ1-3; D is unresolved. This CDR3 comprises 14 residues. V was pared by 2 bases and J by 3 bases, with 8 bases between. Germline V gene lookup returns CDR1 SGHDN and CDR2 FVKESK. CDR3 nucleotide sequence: TGTGCCAGCAGCCAACAGGATTTTGGAAACACCATATATTTT. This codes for CASSQQDFGNTIYF.

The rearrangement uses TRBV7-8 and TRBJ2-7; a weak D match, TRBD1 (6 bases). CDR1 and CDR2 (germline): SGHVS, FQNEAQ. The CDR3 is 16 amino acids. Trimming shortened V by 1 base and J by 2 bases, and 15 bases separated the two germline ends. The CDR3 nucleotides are TGTGCCAGCAGCTTAGTACTGGGGCAGGGGACCTACGAGCAGTACTTC. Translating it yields CASSLVLGQGTYEQYF.

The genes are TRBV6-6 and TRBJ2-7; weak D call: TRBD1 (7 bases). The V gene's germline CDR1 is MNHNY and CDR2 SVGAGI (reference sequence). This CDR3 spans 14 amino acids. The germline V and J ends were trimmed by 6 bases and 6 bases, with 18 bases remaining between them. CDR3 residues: CASSGTGEVVEQYF. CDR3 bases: TGTGCCAGCAGCGGTACAGGGGAGGTTGTCGAGCAGTACTTC.

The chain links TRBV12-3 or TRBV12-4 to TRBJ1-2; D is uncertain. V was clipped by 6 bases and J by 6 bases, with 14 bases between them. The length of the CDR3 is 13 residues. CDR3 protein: CASSSLGDNGYTF. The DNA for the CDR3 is TGTGCCAGCAGCTCCCTGGGTGATAATGGCTACACCTTC.

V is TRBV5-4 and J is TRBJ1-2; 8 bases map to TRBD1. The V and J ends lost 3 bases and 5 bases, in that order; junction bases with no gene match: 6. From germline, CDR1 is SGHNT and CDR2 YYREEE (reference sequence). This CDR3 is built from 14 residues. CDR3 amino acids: CASSSRQGTYGYTF. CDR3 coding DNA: TGTGCCAGCAGCTCGAGACAGGGGACGTATGGCTACACCTTC.

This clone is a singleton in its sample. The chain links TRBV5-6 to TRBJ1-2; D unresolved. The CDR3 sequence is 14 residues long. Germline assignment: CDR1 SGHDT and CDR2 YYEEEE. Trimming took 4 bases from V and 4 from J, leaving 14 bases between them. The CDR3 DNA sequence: TGTGCCAGCAGCCGCGTCTCCTCCCCCTATGGCTACACCTTC. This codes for CASSRVSSPYGYTF.

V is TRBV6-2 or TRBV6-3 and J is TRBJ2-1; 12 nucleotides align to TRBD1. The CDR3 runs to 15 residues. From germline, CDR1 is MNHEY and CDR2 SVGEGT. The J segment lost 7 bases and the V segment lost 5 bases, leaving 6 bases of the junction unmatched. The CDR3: CASSGTGGARNEQFF. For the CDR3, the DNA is TGTGCCAGCAGTGGGACAGGGGGCGCGAGGAATGAGCAGTTCTTC.

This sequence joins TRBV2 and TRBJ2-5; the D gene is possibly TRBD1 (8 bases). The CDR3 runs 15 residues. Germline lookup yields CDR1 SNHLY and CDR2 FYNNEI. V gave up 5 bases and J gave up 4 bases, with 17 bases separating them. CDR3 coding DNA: TGTGCCAGCAGTCTACAGGGGGGGGATAGAGAGACCCAGTACTTC. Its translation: CASSLQGGDRETQYF.

CDR3 in amino acids: CATSRDSWTGEEKLFF. For the CDR3, the DNA is TGTGCCACCAGCAGAGATTCCTGGACAGGCGAAGAAAAACTGTTTTTT. The V and J genes are TRBV15 and TRBJ1-4; 7 positions match TRBD1. The ends lost 0 bases at V and 8 bases at J; junction bases unmatched: 9. The CDR3 spans 16 residues. CDR1 and CDR2 (germline): LNHNV, YYDKDF (reference sequence).

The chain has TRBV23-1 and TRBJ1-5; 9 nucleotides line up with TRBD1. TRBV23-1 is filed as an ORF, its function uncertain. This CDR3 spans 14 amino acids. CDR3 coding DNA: TGCCCCCCCCGGCCACAGGGGGCCGGTCAGCCCCAGCATTTT. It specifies CPPRPQGAGQPQHF.

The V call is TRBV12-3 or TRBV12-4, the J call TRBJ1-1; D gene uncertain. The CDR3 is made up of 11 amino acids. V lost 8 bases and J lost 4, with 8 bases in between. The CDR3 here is CASGDGTEAFF. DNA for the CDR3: TGTGCCAGCGGGGATGGCACTGAAGCTTTCTTT.

The CDR3 DNA reads as TGTGCCATCAGTGAGACGGGACAGGGATTCAAGACTGAAGCTTTCTTT. This translates into CAISETGQGFKTEAFF. This rearrangement joins TRBV10-3 to TRBJ1-1; 9 bases are shared with TRBD1. Germline trimming cut 2 bases from V and 5 bases from J; bases unmatched to any gene: 9. Germline V lookup: CDR1 ENHRY, CDR2 SYGVKD. The CDR3 loop spans 16 amino acids.